A single sample is the source of the 12 T cell receptor beta chains below, sequenced in a study of T cells in Graves' hyperthyroidism and ophthalmopathy. TCR beta CDR3 sequences were amplified from RNA transcripts. TCR CDR3 regions were first amplified by RT-PCR with HTBI primers. TCRdb re-analysed the multiplex PCR reads in MiXCR, keeping a single row per CDR3 protein. The sample holds about 610,000 distinct CDR3 sequences, about 16% seen once. The sample consisted of blood. The receptors stem from a woman aged 40 to 50 with Graves' ophthalmopathy.

In regard to this clonotype: A much bigger clone sits one base away, suggesting this may be a read error. The V call is TRBV20-1, the J call TRBJ2-7, with 9 positions matching TRBD2. This CDR3 has 16 amino acids. Germline V gene lookup returns CDR1 DFQATT and CDR2 SNEGSKA (reference sequence). After removal of 0 bases from V and 3 bases from J, the junction contained 9 bases not matched to a gene. For the CDR3, the DNA is TGCAGTGCTAGAGATCCCCTAGCGGGACCCAGCTACGAGCAGTACTTC. It yields the protein CSARDPLAGPSYEQYF.

For this clonotype: Just one base apart from a much larger clone, this may be a read error. This chain joins TRBV12-3 or TRBV12-4 and TRBJ1-2, with TRBD1 matching over 7 bases. V lost 7 bases to trimming and J lost 5 bases; unmatched junction nucleotides: 10. The CDR3 spans 14 residues. CDR3 region: CASNRETGTYGYTF. CDR3 DNA sequence: TGTGCCAGCAACCGAGAGACAGGGACTTATGGCTACACCTTC.

Many counts were recorded for this clonotype. The V and J genes are TRBV7-8 and TRBJ2-7; 9 nucleotides match TRBD1. Germline V gene data show CDR1 as SGHVS and CDR2 as FQNEAQ. V lost 7 bases and J lost 6; bases outside the gene matches: 19. The CDR3 length is 17 residues. CDR3 nucleotide sequence: TGTGCCAGCACACTTGGGGCCCCGGGACAGGGAACATCCGAGCAGTACTTC. This sequence encodes CASTLGAPGQGTSEQYF. The whole variable domain, filled in from reference TRBV7-8 and TRBJ2-7, reads GAGVSQSPRYKVAKRGQDVALRCDPISGHVSLFWYQQALGQGPEFLTYFQNEAQLDKSGLPSDRFFAERPEGSVSTLKIQRTQQEDSAVYLCASTLGAPGQGTSEQYFGPGTRLTVT.

This clonotype was observed at least ten times. The CDR3 DNA reads as TGTGCCACCAGTGATCGGGACAGCCGATTTAATCAGCCCCAGCATTTT. Translating gives CATSDRDSRFNQPQHF. The V and J genes are TRBV24-1 and TRBJ1-5; 7 bases are shared with TRBD1. Per the germline V gene, CDR1 is KGHDR and CDR2 is SFDVKD. V shed 3 bases, J shed 4 bases, and the junction held 8 bases outside the gene matches. This CDR3 has 16 amino acids.

This chain links TRBV20-1 with TRBJ2-7, with D hard to call. This CDR3 region has 15 residues. Germline-derived CDR1 and CDR2 are DFQATT and SNEGSKA (reference sequence). V was shortened by 1 base and J by 0 bases, with 13 bases between the two germline ends. The chain's CDR3 is CSARALKRGSYEQYF. The CDR3 region has the DNA TGCAGTGCTAGAGCTTTAAAGCGTGGCTCCTACGAGCAGTACTTC.

Concerning this clonotype itself: A read error may account for a junction end that differs from germline. V usage is TRBV5-1 and J usage is TRBJ1-6; D is perhaps TRBD1 (5 bases). Germline CDR1 is SGHRS and CDR2 is YFSETQ. The CDR3 totals 16 residues. The CDR3 DNA follows: TGTGCCAGCAGCTCGGACACGGACTCCTATAATTCACCCCTCCACTTT. It codes for CASSSDTDSYNSPLHF.

The CDR3 bases are TGTGCCAGCAGTTTTGGGGGTTTGGAAAAACTGTTTTTT. It specifies CASSFGGLEKLFF. This chain joins TRBV7-9 and TRBJ1-4, with a weak D call TRBD1 (5 bases). The V and J ends lost 6 bases and 8 bases respectively, with 13 bases between them. The germline gives CDR1 SEHNR, CDR2 FQNEAQ (reference sequence). The CDR3 consists of 13 residues.

This clonotype was counted ten times or more. The chain recombines TRBV9 with TRBJ2-5, with D possibly TRBD1 on 5 matching bases. Trimming cost V 4 bases and J 1 base, with 11 bases left between them. In germline, CDR1 is SGDLS, CDR2 YYNGEE. The CDR3 spans 14 residues. The CDR3 DNA is TGTGCCAGCAGCATCCAGGGTTTCCAAGAGACCCAGTACTTC. Translation gives CASSIQGFQETQYF.

This clonotype has a count of ten or more. The J gene is TRBJ1-5, the V gene TRBV20-1; 7 nucleotides agree with TRBD1. This CDR3 comprises 16 residues. Per germline, CDR1 DFQATT and CDR2 SNEGSKA (reference sequence). V lost 3 bases, J lost 0 bases, and 8 bases stayed unmatched. Here the CDR3 DNA reads TGCAGTGCTAGCACGGGGACAGCTTATAGCAATCAGCCCCAGCATTTT. Translation gives CSASTGTAYSNQPQHF.

This clonotype was seen at least ten times. This sequence joins TRBV20-1 and TRBJ1-2, with 8 bases that match TRBD1. Germline values: CDR1 DFQATT, CDR2 SNEGSKA (reference sequence). CDR3 length: 20 amino acids. Trimming took 0 bases from V and 0 from J; bases not matched to a gene: 18. As DNA, the CDR3 is TGCAGTGCTAGAGATAATGTTGACAGGGGAAGGATGCCCGCTAACTATGGCTACACCTTC. It is translated as CSARDNVDRGRMPANYGYTF.

The chain has TRBV6-1 and TRBJ2-7, with 8 bases identical to TRBD1. V shed 6 bases, J shed 5 bases, and the junction held 9 bases outside the gene matches. Per the germline V gene, CDR1 is MNHNS and CDR2 is SASEGT. The CDR3 extends over 14 amino acids. CDR3 sequence: CASSTGQGTNEQYF. CDR3 nucleotides: TGTGCCAGCAGCACCGGACAGGGTACGAACGAGCAGTACTTC.

This clonotype was counted ten times or more. The chain carries TRBV18 and TRBJ2-2, with 9 bases that match TRBD1. Trimming cost V 3 bases and J 1 base; bases outside gene matches: 3. In germline, CDR1 is KGHSH, CDR2 LQKENI. This CDR3 region has 16 residues. CDR3 protein: CASSPLDRGNTGELFF. The DNA of the CDR3 is TGTGCCAGCTCACCCCTGGACAGGGGGAACACCGGGGAGCTGTTTTTT. Together with reference TRBV18 and TRBJ2-2, the CDR3 gives the full variable domain: NAGVMQNPRHLVRRRGQEARLRCSPMKGHSHVYWYRQLPEEGLKFMVYLQKENIIDESGMPKERFSAEFPKEGPSILRIQQVVRGDSAAYFCASSPLDRGNTGELFFGEGSRLTVL.